This TCR beta chain emerged from a study of beta chain features in type 1 diabetes. In the study overall: Age, gender, cell numbers and subset yield matched between patients and controls. General observations from the study: Shortening of TCRB CDR3s, moderate but significant, appeared in all four CD4+ subsets of Type 1 diabetes patients. In the patient group, naive, central memory and Treg TCRB repertoires seemed more alike than in the healthy donor group.

This clone has more than one count but fewer than ten. Its antigen is unknown. cDNA synthesis used the whole RNA isolate, giving expressed TCRB sequences. Only in-frame clones appear in the TCRdb table, and some are missing; sequencing was by immunoSEQ multiplex PCR. The profile shows some 150,000 clones, 40% to 60% of them singletons. The germline gives CDR1 SGHRS, CDR2 YFSETQ. The CDR3 contains 19 residues. Trimming removed 4 bases from V and 6 bases from J; junction bases left unmatched: 25. The sequence was collected from a man aged 18-30 years in good health. Sequenced input: Tregs from blood. This chain joins TRBV5-1 and TRBJ2-7, with 7 bases matching TRBD1. The CDR3 sequence is CASSVGNHRGFPGGREQYF. CDR3 coding DNA: TGCGCCAGCAGCGTGGGGAACCACAGGGGATTCCCTGGGGGCCGCGAGCAGTACTTC.